The present T cell receptor beta chain was sequenced within a study of shared clonotypes between healthy human individuals. General study points: Naive CD4 clonotype sharing across a few donors was around 5%. A limitation of the genetic and exposure-history diversity represented arose from few donors.

This clone was seen a single time. Its antigen is not identified. Using immunoSEQ multiplex PCR, the repertoire was profiled, and TCRdb retains in-frame clones only, with some absent. The sample records about 2.4 million clones, approximately 93% being singletons. This TCR derives from a man younger than 30 in good health. Some clones in this sample may be carry-over from other donors' samples. Sequenced input: naive CD4+ T cells from PBMCs. The subset: CD45RA+ positively selected.

CDR3 coding DNA: TGTGCCAGCAGTAAGCAGACAGGGGGAAAAGAGACCCAGTACTTC. Translated: CASSKQTGGKETQYF. The J gene is TRBJ2-5, the V gene TRBV6-6, with 9 bases aligning to TRBD1. The germline gives CDR1 MNHNY, CDR2 SVGAGI (reference sequence). J was trimmed by 3 bases and V by 5 bases; bases with no gene match: 7. The CDR3 loop spans 15 amino acids.